Following are 21 T cell receptor beta chains from one sample sequenced in a study of T cells in Graves' hyperthyroidism and ophthalmopathy. Amplification targeted TCR beta CDR3 regions from RNA transcripts. The HTBI primer set served for first-round RT-PCR of the TCR CDR3. TCRdb redid the calling of the multiplex PCR reads with MiXCR, one entry per CDR3 protein. This sample has 500,000 to 600,000 distinct CDR3 sequences, with approximately 16% found just once. The sequencing input was blood. These receptors all stem from a young woman with Graves' hyperthyroidism.

This clonotype appeared a few times. The genes are TRBV6-1 and TRBJ1-1; no clear D gene. CDR1 is MNHNS, CDR2 SASEGT, per germline. The CDR3 is 12 amino acids. V shed 6 bases and J shed 6 bases, with 11 bases lying between them. The CDR3 sequence is CASSSGPPEAFF. CDR3 sequence (DNA): TGTGCCAGCAGCTCAGGACCCCCTGAAGCTTTCTTT.

The count of this clonotype is one. This may arise from a read error, as a much more abundant clone is one base away. The chain combines TRBV18 with TRBJ1-4; D uncertain. Per germline, CDR1 KGHSH and CDR2 LQKENI. CDR3 length equals 14 residues. The V end lost 0 bases, the J end lost 6 bases, and 8 bases lay between the germline ends. The CDR3 nucleotides read TGTGCCAGCTCACCACCGGGTGCGGATGAAAAACTGTTTTTT. Its translation: CASSPPGADEKLFF.

Notes on this clonotype: One base away lies a much larger clone, so this may be a sequencing read error. The chain joins TRBV12-3 or TRBV12-4 to TRBJ2-1; either TRBD1 or TRBD2 may fit D (5 bases each). This CDR3 has 15 residues. The CDR3 protein is CASSLEGRSYNEQSF. DNA for the CDR3: TGTGCCAGCAGTTTAGAGGGACGATCCTACAATGAGCAGTCCTTC.

This CDR3 reads CASSPPPGARGSYNEQFF. CDR3 nucleotide sequence: TGTGCCAGCTCACCACCCCCGGGGGCGAGGGGCTCCTACAATGAGCAGTTCTTC. The chain joins TRBV6-2 or TRBV6-3 to TRBJ2-1; D may be TRBD1 or TRBD2 (6 bases each). Per germline, CDR1 MNHEY and CDR2 SVGEGT. Between the trimmed V and J ends, which lost 8 bases and 0 bases, there was a span of 23 bases. The CDR3 is 18 residues long.

In this sample, this clonotype turned up many times. The V call is TRBV28, the J call TRBJ2-1; TRBD1 agrees at 7 bases. Trimming removed 4 bases from V and 2 bases from J; junction bases left unmatched: 5. Germline V gives CDR1 MDHEN, CDR2 SYDVKM. This CDR3 has 15 amino acids. The CDR3: CASSWRDRAYNEQFF. As DNA, the CDR3 is TGTGCCAGCAGTTGGCGAGACAGGGCCTACAATGAGCAGTTCTTC.

This clonotype has more than one count but fewer than ten. The chain joins TRBV6-2 or TRBV6-3 to TRBJ2-1; 9 bases fit TRBD1. Germline CDR1 MNHEY, CDR2 SVGEGT. This CDR3 comprises 17 residues. The V gene end was trimmed by 2 bases and the J gene end by 3 bases; junction bases not matched to a gene: 8. CDR3 coding DNA: TGTGCCAGCAGTTACCCGACCGGGACAGGGAGCTACAATGAGCAGTTCTTC. The encoded protein is CASSYPTGTGSYNEQFF.

This clonotype was recorded a few times. The rearrangement joins TRBV11-3 to TRBJ2-1; no firm D call. Deletions cut 3 bases from V and 10 bases from J, with 10 bases between. The CDR3 contains 12 residues. Germline values: CDR1 SGHNT, CDR2 YENEEA. The CDR3 sequence is CASSFGTAEQFF. The CDR3, as DNA: TGTGCCAGCAGCTTCGGTACAGCAGAGCAGTTCTTC. The entire variable domain, with the rest obtained from reference TRBV11-3 and TRBJ2-1, is as follows: EAGVVQSPRYKIIEKKQPVAFWCNPISGHNTLYWYLQNLGQGPELLIRYENEEAVDDSQLPKDRFSAERLKGVDSTLKIQPAELGDSAVYLCASSFGTAEQFFGPGTRLTVL.

This clonotype was observed at least ten times. The V and J genes are TRBV6-2 or TRBV6-3 and TRBJ2-3; D remains ambiguous. With 7 bases removed from V and 0 bases from J, the gap between germline ends came to 8 bases. Germline loops: CDR1 MNHEY, CDR2 SVGEGT. This CDR3 contains 13 residues. This CDR3 reads CASKGSSTDTQYF. CDR3 coding DNA: TGTGCCAGCAAGGGCAGTAGCACAGATACGCAGTATTTT.

This clonotype was counted ten times or more. This chain links TRBV7-8 with TRBJ2-1; perhaps TRBD2 as D (6 bases). The germline V and J ends were trimmed by 5 bases and 5 bases, with 10 bases remaining between them. The CDR3 has 13 amino acids. The germline CDR1 and CDR2 sequences are SGHVS and FQNEAQ. The CDR3 nucleotides are TGTGCCAGCAGCGCGGGGACCAACAATGAGCAGTTCTTC. Translating it yields CASSAGTNNEQFF. The whole variable domain, remainder taken from reference TRBV7-8 and TRBJ2-1, is GAGVSQSPRYKVAKRGQDVALRCDPISGHVSLFWYQQALGQGPEFLTYFQNEAQLDKSGLPSDRFFAERPEGSVSTLKIQRTQQEDSAVYLCASSAGTNNEQFFGPGTRLTVL.

This rearrangement joins TRBV2 to TRBJ1-6; no definite D call. V lost 7 bases, J lost 0 bases, and 10 bases lay in between. CDR3 length: 15 residues. Germline-derived CDR1 and CDR2 are SNHLY and FYNNEI. This chain's CDR3 is CASILGNSYNSPLHF. In DNA form, the CDR3 reads TGTGCCAGCATACTAGGGAACTCCTATAATTCACCCCTCCACTTT.

This clonotype was counted many times. V usage is TRBV15 and J usage is TRBJ2-3; 7 bases line up with TRBD1. The CDR3 covers 15 residues. Germline CDR1 and CDR2: LNHNV and YYDKDF (reference sequence). V shed 0 bases, J shed 3 bases, and the junction held 3 bases outside the gene matches. DNA for the CDR3: TGTGCCACCAGCAGAGATCCACAGGGGACAGATACGCAGTATTTT. Translation gives CATSRDPQGTDTQYF.

The chain joins TRBV6-5 to TRBJ2-5; possible D gene TRBD2, 6 bases. The V gene's germline CDR1 is MNHEY and CDR2 SVGAGI. Trimming left V 0 bases short and J 5 bases short, with 13 bases between. CDR3 length: 15 residues. The CDR3 reads CASSYSLGGSETQYF. CDR3 bases: TGTGCCAGCAGTTACTCCTTGGGGGGATCGGAGACCCAGTACTTC.

This clonotype was seen many times. The chain carries TRBV10-2 and TRBJ2-1, with 11 bases matching TRBD2. The CDR3 spans 15 residues. The junction had 10 bases not matched to a gene; V was cut back by 6 bases and J by 9 bases. CDR1 and CDR2 from the germline V gene are WSHSY and SAAADI. CDR3 amino acids: CASSALAGVWGEQFF. The CDR3 nucleotides are TGCGCCAGCAGCGCACTAGCGGGAGTGTGGGGTGAGCAGTTCTTC.

The gene calls are TRBV29-1 and TRBJ2-3; TRBD2 aligns across 10 bases. Trimming cost V 3 bases and J 5 bases; bases outside gene matches: 8. Germline lookup yields CDR1 SQVTM and CDR2 ANQGSEA. The CDR3 runs 15 residues. CDR3 protein: CSVDSSGGARDTQYF. The CDR3, as DNA: TGCAGCGTTGATTCCAGCGGGGGGGCAAGAGATACGCAGTATTTT.

This clonotype was detected many times. This chain links TRBV20-1 with TRBJ2-3, with D possibly matching TRBD1 (6 bases). The V and J ends lost 2 bases and 2 bases respectively, with 11 bases between them. This CDR3 has 14 amino acids. In germline, CDR1 is DFQATT, CDR2 SNEGSKA (reference sequence). CDR3: CSARRQVITDTQYF. In DNA form, the CDR3 reads TGCAGTGCTAGAAGACAGGTCATCACAGATACGCAGTATTTT.

This clonotype has only a few counts. CDR3 sequence: CASSQDLSRTGFVKLFF. The CDR3 DNA sequence: TGCGCCAGCAGCCAAGATCTCTCCAGGACAGGCTTCGTAAAACTGTTTTTT. The chain links TRBV4-3 to TRBJ1-4, with 7 bases fitting TRBD1. V dropped 0 bases and J dropped 10; count of bases not matched to a gene: 14. Germline V gene lookup returns CDR1 LGHNA and CDR2 YSLEER. The CDR3 spans 17 residues.

A word on this clonotype: A much larger clone differs by one base, so this may be a read error. This chain joins TRBV7-9 and TRBJ2-1; D unresolved. Looked up from germline, CDR1 is SEHNR and CDR2 is FQNEAQ (reference sequence). The V end was cut by 2 bases, the J end by 9 bases, with 17 bases between. This CDR3 contains 15 residues. CDR3 sequence: CASSLNLLAWGEQFF. CDR3 bases: TGTGCCAGCAGCTTAAACCTCCTCGCGTGGGGTGAGCAGTTCTTC.

V and J are TRBV7-9 and TRBJ2-5; the D is unclear. This CDR3 is built from 14 residues. Trimming took off 0 bases at V and 1 base at J, with 6 bases between the two ends. CDR1 SEHNR and CDR2 FQNEAQ come from the germline V gene (reference sequence). DNA of the CDR3: TGTGCCAGCAGCTTAGCTGTAGGCCAAGAGACCCAGTACTTC. Its protein is CASSLAVGQETQYF.

Comment on this clonotype: An end of the junction does not agree with germline; a read error may underlie this. This chain links TRBV6-2 or TRBV6-3 with TRBJ2-1; 8 bases fit TRBD2. The CDR3 spans 14 residues. In germline, CDR1 is MNHEY, CDR2 SVGEGT. Written as DNA, the CDR3 is TGTGCCAGCAGTTTTCGGGGGGGCTACAATGGGCAGTTCTTC. It specifies CASSFRGGYNGQFF.

The chain links TRBV11-2 to TRBJ2-3, with unresolved D. Trimming pared 5 bases from V and 2 bases from J, leaving 17 bases between. Looked up from germline, CDR1 is SGHAT and CDR2 is FQNNGV. This CDR3 spans 16 amino acids. For the CDR3, the DNA is TGTGCCAGCAGCCCACGTCCTAGAGTAGACACAGATACGCAGTATTTT. Its protein is CASSPRPRVDTDTQYF.

This clonotype was observed many times. CDR3 residues: CASSSSGLAGTNEQFF. CDR3 bases: TGTGCCAGCAGCTCCTCGGGACTAGCCGGGACCAATGAGCAGTTCTTC. This chain links TRBV7-8 with TRBJ2-1; TRBD2 matches at 9 bases. Per germline, CDR1 SGHVS and CDR2 FQNEAQ. Losses at the gene ends were 4 bases for V and 6 bases for J; bases not matched to a gene: 10. The CDR3 has 16 amino acids.